Following are 18 T cell receptor beta chains from one sample sequenced in a study of Graves' ophthalmopathy and Graves' hyperthyroidism. Amplification targeted the TCR beta CDR3 regions, with RNA transcripts as the source material. First-round RT-PCR employed HTBI primers, with a second-round multiplex PCR after it. One entry per CDR3 protein results from TCRdb running MiXCR on the multiplex PCR reads. This table holds fewer than 600,000 distinct CDR3 sequences, roughly 14% found once. Input material: blood. The origin of the receptors is a woman aged 30 to 39 with Graves' ophthalmopathy.

This clonotype has a count of ten or more. CDR3 loop: CSAIPLAGVETQYF. CDR3 bases: TGCAGTGCTATCCCTCTAGCGGGAGTAGAGACCCAGTACTTC. This chain links TRBV20-1 with TRBJ2-5; TRBD2 matches 10 bases. After removal of 4 bases from V and 4 bases from J, the junction contained 6 bases not matched to a gene. This CDR3 has 14 residues. Germline V CDR1 and CDR2: DFQATT, SNEGSKA (reference sequence).

This clonotype appeared many times. V is TRBV20-1 and J is TRBJ1-1; maybe TRBD1 (5 bases). The CDR3 totals 13 residues. Germline assignment: CDR1 DFQATT and CDR2 SNEGSKA (reference sequence). Trimming stripped 6 bases from V and 1 base from J, with 12 bases between. As DNA, the CDR3 is TGCAGTGCCTCGGGACTCCCGAACACTGAAGCTTTCTTT. Protein product: CSASGLPNTEAFF.

This clonotype was detected ten times or more. The gene calls are TRBV11-2 and TRBJ2-5; 7 nucleotides match TRBD1. Germline-derived CDR1 and CDR2 are SGHAT and FQNNGV. Germline trimming cut 5 bases from V and 2 bases from J; bases unmatched to any gene: 8. The CDR3 spans 15 residues. The CDR3 DNA sequence: TGTGCCAGCAGCCAAAGGGGGCCGACACAAGAGACCCAGTACTTC. It translates to CASSQRGPTQETQYF.

This clonotype was seen ten or more times. This chain uses TRBV12-3 or TRBV12-4 with TRBJ2-7; TRBD1 matches at 12 bases. The CDR3 consists of 14 residues. The junction had 3 bases not matched to a gene; V was cut back by 4 bases and J by 5 bases. CDR3 amino acids: CASSSGQGAHEQYF. The CDR3 DNA reads as TGTGCCAGCAGTTCGGGACAGGGGGCACACGAGCAGTACTTC.

At least ten counts were recorded for this clonotype. V gene TRBV30 combines with J gene TRBJ1-2; a possible D gene is TRBD1 (5 bases). The CDR3 has 14 residues. Germline V gene data show CDR1 as GTSNPN and CDR2 as SVGIG (reference sequence). Trimming cost V 0 bases and J 4 bases, with 12 bases left between them. CDR3 bases: TGTGCCTGGAGTGTTACAGGCTACGGCTATGGCTACACCTTC. Translation: CAWSVTGYGYGYTF.

The table lists this clonotype with many counts. The chain recombines TRBV6-4 with TRBJ2-7, with D perhaps TRBD2 (6 bases). The CDR3 spans 17 residues. The germline V gene has CDR1 MRHNA and CDR2 SNTAGT. Trimming shortened V by 6 bases and J by 1 base, and 22 bases separated the two germline ends. CDR3 residues: CASRSLTRRGRSYEQYF. Here the CDR3 DNA reads TGTGCCAGCAGAAGCCTAACTCGGCGGGGCCGTTCCTACGAGCAGTACTTC.

The genes are TRBV20-1 and TRBJ2-7; D uncertain. This CDR3 region has 16 residues. V was cut by 0 bases and J by 5 bases, with 20 bases left in between. Germline V gene data show CDR1 as DFQATT and CDR2 as SNEGSKA (reference sequence). The CDR3 reads CSARDPQRTRENEQYF. As DNA, the CDR3 is TGCAGTGCTAGAGATCCTCAACGGACCCGAGAGAACGAGCAGTACTTC.

This clonotype was found many times. The chain combines TRBV28 with TRBJ1-1, with 8 bases aligning to TRBD1. The junction had 12 bases not matched to a gene; V was cut back by 5 bases and J by 4 bases. Per germline, CDR1 MDHEN and CDR2 SYDVKM. The CDR3 runs 16 residues. The CDR3 DNA reads TGTGCCAGCAGTCTTCCTCGGACAGGGTGGAGCACTGAAGCTTTCTTT. Residues: CASSLPRTGWSTEAFF.

This clonotype has at least ten counts. This rearrangement joins TRBV4-2 to TRBJ1-5, with D unclear. V gave up 3 bases and J gave up 3 bases, with 15 bases separating them. The germline V gene has CDR1 LGHNA and CDR2 YNFKEQ. This CDR3 region has 16 residues. CDR3 residues: CASSQGRVGDNQPQHF. CDR3 DNA sequence: TGTGCCAGCAGCCAGGGTAGGGTCGGGGACAATCAGCCCCAGCATTTT.

This clonotype was picked up many times. V and J are TRBV4-1 and TRBJ2-3, with D tentatively TRBD1 (5 bases). V lost 5 bases and J 0 bases, leaving 12 bases between the germline ends. The CDR3 runs 15 residues. Per the germline V gene, CDR1 is MGHRA and CDR2 is YSYEKL. Here the CDR3 reads CASSSGQISTDTQYF. The CDR3, as DNA: TGCGCCAGCAGCTCAGGACAAATCAGCACAGATACGCAGTATTTT.

Ten or more counts support this clonotype. V is TRBV27 and J is TRBJ1-5; D is perhaps TRBD1 (6 bases). The CDR3 length is 13 residues. V gave up 5 bases and J gave up 4 bases, with 9 bases separating them. Germline-derived CDR1 and CDR2 are MNHEY and SMNVEV (reference sequence). The CDR3 DNA is TGTGCCAGCAGTACTCAGGGGAATCAGCCCCAGCATTTT. This encodes CASSTQGNQPQHF.

This clonotype was picked up many times. This chain uses TRBV25-1 with TRBJ2-7; no definite D call. V lost 0 bases and J 0 bases, leaving 6 bases between the germline ends. The germline V gene has CDR1 MGHDK and CDR2 SYGVNS. This CDR3 is 14 amino acids long. The CDR3 here is CASSEYLSSYEQYF. The DNA of the CDR3 is TGTGCCAGCAGTGAATATCTGAGCTCCTACGAGCAGTACTTC.

About this clonotype: Given a much more abundant clone one base away, this may be a read error. The chain links TRBV29-1 to TRBJ1-5; D ambiguous. Germline V CDR1 and CDR2: SQVTM, ANQGSEA. CDR3 length equals 13 residues. The CDR3 nucleotides read TGCATCGTTGCAGAAAATACCTATCAGCCCCAGCATTTT. This sequence encodes CIVAENTYQPQHF.

Many counts were recorded for this clonotype. The chain uses TRBV6-1 and TRBJ1-5, with 8 bases aligning to TRBD1. CDR1 and CDR2 (germline): MNHNS, SASEGT. CDR3 length: 16 amino acids. V shed 2 bases and J 1 base; nucleotides not matched to a gene: 4. For the CDR3, the DNA is TGTGCCAGCAGTGAACAGGGGGCCCTCAGCAATCAGCCCCAGCATTTT. This gives the protein CASSEQGALSNQPQHF.

This clonotype was detected many times. J is TRBJ2-7 and V is TRBV4-1; the D gene could be TRBD1 or TRBD2 (6 bases each). CDR1 is MGHRA, CDR2 YSYEKL, per germline. The CDR3 runs 18 residues. V was clipped by 3 bases and J by 3 bases, with 24 bases between them. This chain's CDR3 is CASSHRGGRGGKGYEQYF. The CDR3 DNA sequence: TGCGCCAGCAGCCACAGAGGGGGTCGAGGAGGGAAGGGCTACGAGCAGTACTTC.

In this sample, this clonotype turned up many times. For the CDR3, the DNA is TGCGCCAGCAGCCCTCAGGGGCGAGACTACTATGGCTACACCTTC. This encodes CASSPQGRDYYGYTF. J is TRBJ1-2 and V is TRBV4-1; a weak D match, TRBD1 (6 bases). Germline CDR1 reads MGHRA; CDR2 reads YSYEKL. This CDR3 is built from 15 residues. The V and J ends lost 4 bases and 3 bases respectively, with 15 bases between them.

This clonotype came up many times. This chain connects TRBV27 to TRBJ2-7; 7 nucleotides agree with TRBD1. This CDR3 has 18 amino acids. CDR1 is MNHEY, CDR2 SMNVEV, per germline (reference sequence). With V trimmed by 5 bases and J by 2 bases, 18 bases remained unmatched. CDR3 bases: TGTGCCAGCAGTCGATACAGGGGCTCCGGAATTAAAACCTACGAGCAGTACTTC. As protein: CASSRYRGSGIKTYEQYF.

The sample holds many counts of this clonotype. J is TRBJ2-7 and V is TRBV10-2, with D possibly matching TRBD2 (7 bases). This CDR3 has 14 residues. Trimming stripped 1 base from V and 2 bases from J, with 9 bases between. CDR1 and CDR2 (germline): WSHSY, SAAADI. The CDR3 DNA reads TGCGCCAGCAGTGAGTGGGGGGGCACCTACGAGCAGTACTTC. Translated: CASSEWGGTYEQYF.